This T cell receptor (beta chain) was documented in a study of Ad26.COV2.S vaccination and SARS-CoV-2 variants. About the study: Once or twice, 56 days apart, Ad26.COV2.S was delivered intramuscularly. Findings and caveats of the study: Possible underestimation of total T cell responses by the TCR breadth and depth analyses was noted. Spike-specific responses of CD8+ and CD4+ T cells were reported to display substantial breadth after vaccination.

The repertoire was sequenced with immunoSEQ multiplex PCR; TCRdb's copy has only in-frame clones and lacks some. The data show hundreds of thousands of clones, approximately 89% seen once. Treatment noted: 19 received Ad26.COV2.S at low or high dose, single or two shots; 5 received placebo; per-sample allocation not given. Day 63 after the first vaccine or placebo injection was the time point for sampling. This CDR3 is 15 amino acids long. Trimming took off 0 bases at V and 7 bases at J, with 16 bases between the two ends. Germline loops: CDR1 SGDLS, CDR2 YYNGEE. Concerning this clone itself: Its antigen is not known.

The sequence was obtained from a person between 18 and 65 years old who received the Ad26.COV2.S COVID-19 vaccine or a placebo. This sample comprised peripheral blood, obtained in a trial of Ad26.COV2.S vaccine versus placebo. V usage is TRBV9 and J usage is TRBJ1-2; the D is unclear. The CDR3 reads CASSVASGAVPGYTF. DNA for the CDR3: TGTGCCAGCAGCGTAGCTTCAGGAGCGGTGCCTGGCTACACCTTC.